The clone carrying this T cell receptor (beta chain) is labeled medium-sized. This entry is derived from a study of T cell responses to AZD1222 COVID-19 vaccine. Generated by immunoSEQ multiplex PCR, the TCRdb table keeps only in-frame clones and is missing some. The sample lists around 120,000 clones; approximately 89% were seen once. In germline, CDR1 is SGHTA, CDR2 FQGNSA. V shed 4 bases and J shed 0 bases, with 10 bases lying between them. The CDR3 is 15 residues long. The TCR originated in an adult in good health. The specimen was peripheral blood, collected on day 0 of AZD1222 vaccination. The chain carries TRBV7-2 and TRBJ1-5; no definite D call. Here the CDR3 DNA reads TGTGCCAGCAGCTCCCAATTGAATAGCAATCAGCCCCAGCATTTT. This gives the protein CASSSQLNSNQPQHF. Full variable domain (outside the CDR3, taken from reference TRBV7-2 and TRBJ1-5): GAGVSQSPSNKVTEKGKDVELRCDPISGHTALYWYRQSLGQGLEFLIYFQGNSAPDKSGLPSDRFSAERTGGSVSTLTIQRTQQEDSAVYLCASSSQLNSNQPQHFGDGTRLSIL.